This T cell receptor beta chain was identified during a study of CD8 T cells in ankylosing spondylitis. In making TCR beta libraries, quantitative 5'-RACE with molecular barcodes was used. MiXCR, applied by TCRdb to the 5' RACE reads, yields one record per CDR3 protein. The repertoire consists of around 39,000 distinct CDR3 sequences, with approximately 11% occurring once and the leading ten covering 20% to 25%. The CDR3 is 12 amino acids. Germline V lookup: CDR1 MNHNY, CDR2 SVGAGI (reference sequence). Between the trimmed V and J ends, which lost 10 bases and 5 bases, there was a span of 12 bases. This clonotype was recorded many times. Its antigen is unidentified. Findings of the study overall: Disease-linked clones bore a CD8+ phenotype and were relatively rare in peripheral blood. Matched synovial fluid from ankylosing spondylitis patients was reported to be enriched for disease-linked clones.

The clonotype originates from a male donor with ankylosing spondylitis. The source material was synovial fluid, either unsorted or a sorted T cell fraction (not recorded which). The chain combines TRBV6-6 with TRBJ2-4; D gene ambiguous. CDR3 nucleotide sequence: TGTGCCAACAACCCCGGGCAAAACATTCAGTACTTC. Translating it yields CANNPGQNIQYF.